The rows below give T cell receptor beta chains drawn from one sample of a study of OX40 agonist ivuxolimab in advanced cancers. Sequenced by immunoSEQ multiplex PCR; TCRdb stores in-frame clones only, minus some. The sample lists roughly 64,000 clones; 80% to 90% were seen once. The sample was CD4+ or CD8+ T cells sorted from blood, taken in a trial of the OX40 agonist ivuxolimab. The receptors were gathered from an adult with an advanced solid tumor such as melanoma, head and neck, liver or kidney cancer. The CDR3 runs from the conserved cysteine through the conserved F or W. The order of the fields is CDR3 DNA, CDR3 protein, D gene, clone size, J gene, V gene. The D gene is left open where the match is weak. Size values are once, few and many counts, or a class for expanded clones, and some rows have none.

CDR3 DNA: TGTGCCAGCAGCCGGACTAGCGGGGGCCCAGATACGCAGTATTTT
CDR3 protein: CASSRTSGGPDTQYF
D gene: TRBD2
clone size: NA
J gene: TRBJ2-3
V gene: TRBV7-2

CDR3 DNA: TGCGCCAGCAGTGCCGGGGCCCGAAACACCATATATTTT
CDR3 protein: CASSAGARNTIYF
D gene: NA
clone size: NA
J gene: TRBJ1-3
V gene: TRBV10-2

CDR3 DNA: TGTGCCAGCAGCTTTGGGCAACAAGAGACCCAGTACTTC
CDR3 protein: CASSFGQQETQYF
D gene: NA
clone size: NA
J gene: TRBJ2-5
V gene: TRBV5-4

CDR3 DNA: TGTGCCAGCAGCTCCGCTCTGGTTAGGGCCGGGGAGCTGTTTTTT
CDR3 protein: CASSSALVRAGELFF
D gene: NA
clone size: once
J gene: TRBJ2-2
V gene: TRBV7-3

CDR3 DNA: TGTGCCAGCAGTACTAGCGGGAGCGGAGACGACGAGCAGTACTTC
CDR3 protein: CASSTSGSGDDEQYF
D gene: TRBD2
clone size: NA
J gene: TRBJ2-7
V gene: TRBV27

CDR3 DNA: TGTGCCAGCAGCCGCGGTGGTAGCGGGGGGGCGAGCTCCTACGAGCAGTACTTC
CDR3 protein: CASSRGGSGGASSYEQYF
D gene: TRBD2
clone size: NA
J gene: TRBJ2-7
V gene: TRBV16

CDR3 DNA: TGCGCCAGCAGCCAAGCTGAGGGACCCCTCCACTTT
CDR3 protein: CASSQAEGPLHF
D gene: NA
clone size: NA
J gene: TRBJ1-6
V gene: TRBV4-1

CDR3 DNA: TGTGCCAGCAGCCAAGGAGATATAGGCGGGGAGCTGTTTTTT
CDR3 protein: CASSQGDIGGELFF
D gene: NA
clone size: NA
J gene: TRBJ2-2
V gene: TRBV4-2

CDR3 DNA: TGTGCCAGCAGCTTAGGGACCGGGAAGCCCCAGCATTTT
CDR3 protein: CASSLGTGKPQHF
D gene: NA
clone size: NA
J gene: TRBJ1-5
V gene: TRBV7-3

CDR3 DNA: TGTGCCAGCAGCGTAGGGCCAGGGGTTATGTACGAGCAGTACTTC
CDR3 protein: CASSVGPGVMYEQYF
D gene: NA
clone size: few
J gene: TRBJ2-7
V gene: TRBV9

CDR3 DNA: TGTGCCAGCTCAGTGCGGGACACCGCCTACGAGCAGTACTTC
CDR3 protein: CASSVRDTAYEQYF
D gene: NA
clone size: NA
J gene: TRBJ2-7
V gene: TRBV18